Presented here are 17 T cell receptor beta chains from one specimen sequenced in a study of blood T cells in healthy people across ages. A J-beta primer mix and a sample-barcoded 5' primer were used in a second PCR of roughly 6 to 11 cycles. TCRdb re-derived calls from the 5' RACE reads in MiXCR, one entry per CDR3 protein. The data show about 970,000 distinct CDR3 sequences, roughly half seen once. Sequencing was performed on blood. These receptor sequences come from a woman in her sixties or seventies in good health.

V gene TRBV2 combines with J gene TRBJ1-6; 9 bases agree with TRBD1. Germline V gene sequence: CDR1 SNHLY, CDR2 FYNNEI. The CDR3 has 15 residues. The V segment lost 5 bases and the J segment 6 bases; nucleotides outside the gene matches: 5. CDR3 in amino acids: CASSSETGGNSPLHF. The CDR3 nucleotides read TGTGCCAGCAGTTCCGAGACAGGGGGTAATTCACCCCTCCACTTT.

CDR3 residues: CSAAIGQGTYEQYF. The CDR3 coding sequence is TGCAGTGCTGCCATTGGGCAGGGGACTTACGAGCAGTACTTC. The V call is TRBV20-1, the J call TRBJ2-7; D is tentatively TRBD1 or TRBD2 (6 bases each). The CDR3 has 14 residues. Trimming pared 5 bases from V and 4 bases from J, leaving 18 bases between. Germline values: CDR1 DFQATT, CDR2 SNEGSKA (reference sequence).

The chain is built from TRBV27 and TRBJ2-7; 13 positions agree with TRBD2. With V trimmed by 2 bases and J by 4 bases, 5 bases remained unmatched. Germline V gives CDR1 MNHEY, CDR2 SMNVEV (reference sequence). The CDR3 extends over 16 amino acids. For the CDR3, the DNA is TGTGCCAGCAGTTTAGGACTAGCGGGAGCATTTTACGAGCAGTACTTC. This gives the protein CASSLGLAGAFYEQYF.

This rearrangement joins TRBV7-2 to TRBJ1-4, with TRBD1 identical over 7 bases. Germline V lookup: CDR1 SGHTA, CDR2 FQGNSA. The CDR3 runs 14 residues. The J segment lost 3 bases and the V segment lost 7 bases, leaving 5 bases of the junction unmatched. CDR3 residues: CASTSQGANEKLFF. CDR3 sequence (DNA): TGTGCCAGCACCTCTCAGGGGGCTAATGAAAAACTGTTTTTT.

This chain links TRBV29-1 with TRBJ2-3, with no clear D. V was pared by 7 bases and J by 8 bases, with 13 bases between. Per germline, CDR1 SQVTM and CDR2 ANQGSEA. This CDR3 region has 11 residues. CDR3 in amino acids: CSAPLGLTQYF. The CDR3 DNA reads TGCAGCGCCCCTCTCGGGCTTACGCAGTATTTT.

In its sample, this clonotype was seen once. The chain uses TRBV28 and TRBJ2-5, with 10 bases that match TRBD2. The J call could be wrong; TRBJ2-7 is a better fit for the DNA end. The CDR3 is 13 amino acids. Germline CDR1 reads MDHEN; CDR2 reads SYDVKM. The CDR3 loop reads CASSGTSEYEQYF. CDR3 bases: TGTGCCAGCAGTGGGACTAGCGAATACGAGCAGTACTTC.

This clonotype has only a few counts. The chain is built from TRBV28 and TRBJ2-6; TRBD1 aligns across 10 bases. Germline loops: CDR1 MDHEN, CDR2 SYDVKM. The CDR3 length is 19 residues. The V gene end was trimmed by 2 bases and the J gene end by 2 bases; junction bases not matched to a gene: 9. The CDR3 here is CASSLPLGTGAAGANVLTF. The CDR3 region has the DNA TGTGCCAGCAGTTTACCCCTAGGGACAGGGGCCGCTGGGGCCAACGTCCTGACTTTC.

In the case of this clonotype: A much larger clone lies one base from this, so it may be a read error. The J gene is TRBJ2-3, the V gene TRBV29-1; 8 bases are a match to TRBD2. V was clipped by 6 bases and J by 6 bases; unmatched bases: 5. This CDR3 has 12 residues. Per germline, CDR1 SQVTM and CDR2 ANQGSEA. In DNA, the CDR3 is TGCAGCGTAGCGGGAGAAAGGGATACGCAGTATTTT. Translated: CSVAGERDTQYF.

V is TRBV6-2 or TRBV6-3 and J is TRBJ2-7, with D possibly TRBD1 on 6 matching bases. V lost 2 bases to trimming and J lost 3 bases, with 11 bases between them. The germline V gene encodes CDR1 MNHEY and CDR2 SVGEGT. The CDR3 has 14 residues. The CDR3 loop reads CASSYVTGRYEQYF. CDR3 sequence (DNA): TGTGCCAGCAGTTACGTGACAGGACGCTACGAGCAGTACTTC.

This clonotype was seen more than once but under ten times. This rearrangement joins TRBV28 to TRBJ2-7, with D hard to call. This CDR3 has 16 amino acids. Deletions cut 5 bases from V and 2 bases from J, with 19 bases between. CDR1 and CDR2 (germline): MDHEN, SYDVKM. CDR3 in amino acids: CASSPDLLIRAYEQYF. In DNA, the CDR3 is TGTGCCAGCAGTCCTGACCTCCTGATAAGAGCCTACGAGCAGTACTTC.

This chain uses TRBV4-1 with TRBJ1-2, with D perhaps matching TRBD1 (5 bases). V was pared by 4 bases and J by 6 bases, with 18 bases between. This CDR3 has 15 residues. Germline-derived CDR1 and CDR2 are MGHRA and YSYEKL. This CDR3 is CASSRVGQGHHGYTF. CDR3 coding DNA: TGCGCCAGCAGCCGAGTCGGTCAGGGCCACCATGGCTACACCTTC.

The chain couples TRBV12-3 or TRBV12-4 to TRBJ2-5; TRBD2 matches 15 bases. The DNA end lines up better with TRBJ2-7; the J call may be wrong. The CDR3 is 17 amino acids. CDR3 region: CASSLGGLAGGGDEQYF. The DNA of the CDR3 is TGTGCCAGCAGTTTAGGGGGACTAGCGGGAGGTGGGGACGAGCAGTACTTC.

This chain connects TRBV4-3 to TRBJ2-5; 7 nucleotides line up with TRBD2. TRBJ2-7 explains the end of the DNA better; the J call may be wrong. The CDR3 sequence is 14 residues long. Per the germline V gene, CDR1 is LGHNA and CDR2 is YSLEER. CDR3 loop: CASKRDRGSYEQYF. The CDR3 nucleotides are TGCGCCAGCAAGCGGGACCGCGGATCCTACGAGCAGTACTTC.

The chain links TRBV20-1 to TRBJ2-5, with 8 bases aligning to TRBD1. The germline V gene encodes CDR1 DFQATT and CDR2 SNEGSKA (reference sequence). This CDR3 contains 14 residues. V was clipped by 2 bases and J by 5 bases; unmatched bases: 7. For the CDR3, the DNA is TGCAGTGCTAGAAAGCCAGGGGGCTTGGAGACCCAGTACTTC. Its translation: CSARKPGGLETQYF.

This sequence joins TRBV13 and TRBJ2-5; tentatively, D is TRBD1 (7 bases). With 5 bases removed from V and 11 bases from J, the gap between germline ends came to 21 bases. Germline values: CDR1 PRHDT, CDR2 FYEKMQ (reference sequence). The CDR3 is 14 amino acids. This CDR3 is CASSETGRRSEQYF. The CDR3 DNA reads as TGTGCCAGCAGCGAGACAGGGAGGCGCAGTGAGCAGTACTTC. Combining the CDR3 with reference TRBV13 and TRBJ2-5 gives the whole variable domain AAGVIQSPRHLIKEKRETATLKCYPIPRHDTVYWYQQGPGQDPQFLISFYEKMQSDKGSIPDRFSAQQFSDYHSELNMSSLELGDSALYFCASSETGRRSEQYFGPGTRLLVL.

The gene calls are TRBV3-1 and TRBJ2-1; D remains ambiguous. The length of the CDR3 is 15 residues. V was trimmed by 1 base and J by 7 bases, leaving 14 bases between them. Germline values: CDR1 LGHDT, CDR2 YNNKEL (reference sequence). CDR3 in amino acids: CASSQAFWGINEQFF. The DNA for the CDR3 is TGTGCCAGCAGCCAAGCTTTTTGGGGAATTAATGAGCAGTTCTTC.

The V and J genes are TRBV10-1 and TRBJ2-3; D uncertain. Germline V gene data show CDR1 as WNHNN and CDR2 as SYGVQD (reference sequence). The CDR3 totals 13 residues. V lost 3 bases and J lost 6, with 10 bases in between. DNA of the CDR3: TGCGCCAGCAGTGATGGTCATCGGGATACGCAGTATTTT. Protein sequence: CASSDGHRDTQYF.